This TCR beta chain stems from a study of molecular identifiers for immune sequencing clone quantification. TCRdb itself ran the PCR reads through MiXCR, one entry per CDR3 protein. The repertoire holds hundreds of thousands of distinct CDR3 sequences, with about 25% as singletons. Overall study results and limits: Whereas naive cells kept under 1% of molecules in clones above 20 RNA copies, such clones held over 97% in effectors.

This clonotype was picked up a small number of times. Antigen unknown. This may stem from a read error, because a much larger clone lies one nucleotide away. Naive CD8 library inputs spanned roughly 17,000 to 1,100,000 sorted cells and 10%, 30% or 50% RNA. This CDR3 spans 13 amino acids. The sample consisted of naive CD8+ T cells from blood, with Jurkat cell RNA spiked in. Regarding subset: FACS-sorted CD8+CD4-CCR7+CD45RA+ naive T cells. J is TRBJ2-5 and V is TRBV12-3 or TRBV12-4; D is possibly TRBD1 (6 bases). This clonotype was obtained from a human donor in good health. Some libraries in this study had Jurkat cell RNA spiked in. CDR3 nucleotides: TGTGCCAGCAGATGGGACACCCAAGAGCCCCAGTACTTC. Residues: CASRWDTQEPQYF.